This T cell receptor beta chain derives from a study of blood T cell repertoires in COVID-19. In the authors' methods: Nucleated cell counts were estimated from reference gene primer amplification. Some clones are missing from TCRdb's copy, which holds only in-frame ones; the method was immunoSEQ multiplex PCR. The V and J calls and clone size were taken over from that table, and D and trimming were inferred from the DNA. In the table there are around 270,000 clones, about 89% of which are singletons. The CDR3 extends over 16 amino acids. The chain recombines TRBV1 with TRBJ2-7; the table calls TRBD2, which could not be checked here. TRBV1 corresponds to a pseudogene. Sequencing was carried out using peripheral blood. This sequence was found in a man aged 40-50 years who had recovered from COVID-19. The CDR3 DNA sequence: TGCACCAGCAGCCTCCGGCCTAGCGGGGGGGGTTACGAGCAGTACTTC. This translates into CTSSLRPSGGGYEQYF.